This note documents a single T cell receptor beta chain sequence. Its antigen is not yet known. It has no much larger one-base neighbor in the sample; base qualities were not kept. The CDR1 and CDR2 encoded by the germline V gene are SGHTA and FQGNSA. The junction shows trimming of 5 bases on V and 5 bases on J, plus 15 bases between the germline ends. The CDR3 measures 14 amino acids from cysteine to phenylalanine. CDR3 DNA only is kept here, 42 bases in frame from base 1. TCRbeta CDR3 regions were amplified from genomic DNA using the immunoSEQ Assay, a bias-controlled multiplex PCR. Per the source publication's procedure: The number of nucleated cells in each sample was estimated by amplification of reference gene primers within the assay. Sequence reads were collapsed and filtered to measure the absolute abundance of every unique TCRbeta CDR3 rearrangement. For each sample, productive Simpson clonality was calculated by taking the square root of Simpson's diversity index across productive rearrangements. The immuneACCESS repertoire file appears here via TCRdb, limited to in-frame rearrangements. These files lack a portion of the clones; in checked studies, under half of the deficit traces to unresolved V genes, and the cause of the others is not known. For V, J and clone size, that table is used; D and trimming come from the DNA. The sample data list a few hundred thousand clones, and more than 70% of these were observed just once. In total, the top ten clones hold 5.5% to 7% of the sample.

The data derive from a study of blood T cell repertoires in COVID-19 (TCRdb year 2020). Background on the whole study: Collaborator samples came from the United States, Italy and Spain and covered acute and convalescent phases of COVID-19. The material from the prospective study consisted of cDNA or gDNA derived from T cells, B-cell-depleted T cells, or PBMCs. Deeply sampled blood TCRbeta repertoires from subjects exposed to, actively infected with, or recovered from COVID-19 were included in the dataset. A freely available public database, intended as a resource for researchers studying the immune response to SARS-CoV-2, is where the repertoires were released. Samples came from the ongoing ImmuneRACE study (first 160 participants) plus 1,254 subjects from 6 global collaborators. A de-identified subject ID, COVID-19 status, age in years and sex were almost always included in the sample metadata. Where available, HLA class I and class II types were obtained from metadata supplied by the sample provider rather than from assay-based typing.

On the study overall, not on this receptor specifically: How much clinical and demographic metadata was included differed by source and by participant, and the metadata was provided uncurated.

Samples from volunteer blood donors who had recovered from COVID-19 were contributed by a second Seattle source. The collaborating institutions used their own protocols to collect whole blood in K2EDTA tubes. For TCRbeta analysis, collaborators shipped samples as frozen whole blood, isolated PBMCs, or DNA extracted from either of those sample types. This sequence originates from a woman in her twenties or thirties who had recovered from COVID-19. The chain couples TRBV7-2 to TRBJ2-5; perhaps TRBD2 is the D gene, with 5 bases matching. What was sequenced was peripheral blood. The DNA reads TGTGCCAGCAGCACCCGGAGGCAGGTGGAGACCCAGTACTTC. It codes for CASSTRRQVETQYF.